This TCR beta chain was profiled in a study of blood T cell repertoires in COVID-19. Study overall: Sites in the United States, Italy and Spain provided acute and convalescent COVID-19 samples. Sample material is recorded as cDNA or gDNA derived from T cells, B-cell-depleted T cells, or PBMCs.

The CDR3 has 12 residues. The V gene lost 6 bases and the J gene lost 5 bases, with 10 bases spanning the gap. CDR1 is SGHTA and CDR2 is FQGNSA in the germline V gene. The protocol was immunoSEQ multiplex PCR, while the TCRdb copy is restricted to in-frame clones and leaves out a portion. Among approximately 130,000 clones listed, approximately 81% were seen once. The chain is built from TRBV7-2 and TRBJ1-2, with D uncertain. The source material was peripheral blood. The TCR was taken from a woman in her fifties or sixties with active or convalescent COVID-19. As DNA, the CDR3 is TGTGCCAGCAGTCGAGAGGCGTATGGCTACACCTTC. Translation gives CASSREAYGYTF.